This entry lists 14 T cell receptor beta chains sequenced from one sample in a study of blood T cell repertoires in COVID-19. The data were produced by immunoSEQ multiplex PCR, yet TCRdb's version contains in-frame clones alone and is incomplete. The table has 200,000 or so clones, under 90% seen once. The sequenced sample consisted of PBMCs or T cells enriched from blood (not recorded which). The receptors here all came from a woman aged 50 to 60 who had been exposed to COVID-19.

The V call is TRBV5-6, the J call TRBJ2-7; 9 positions agree with TRBD1. The germline CDR1 and CDR2 sequences are SGHDT and YYEEEE. CDR3 length: 15 residues. Trimming took 3 bases from V and 5 from J; bases not matched to a gene: 9. The CDR3 bases are TGTGCCAGCAGCTCAACAGGGGGCCAGCGGGACGAGCAGTACTTC. Its translation is CASSSTGGQRDEQYF.

The chain uses TRBV30 and TRBJ1-3; D is unresolved. CDR1 is GTSNPN, CDR2 SVGIG, per germline (reference sequence). The V end lost 6 bases, the J end lost 4 bases, and 22 bases lay between the germline ends. This CDR3 spans 16 amino acids. The CDR3 DNA reads TGTGCCTGCCTGCCGAACAGTTTACTTACGGGAAACACCATATATTTT. Its protein product is CACLPNSLLTGNTIYF.

The CDR3 region has the DNA TGTGCCAGCAGCCAAGCGGGGCTAGCGGGGGGCAAGCAGTATTTT. Translation gives CASSQAGLAGGKQYF. The chain couples TRBV14 to TRBJ2-3; 11 nucleotides agree with TRBD2. The CDR3 has 15 residues. The V gene's germline CDR1 is SGHDN and CDR2 FVKESK. J was trimmed by 11 bases and V by 1 base; bases with no gene match: 8.

This rearrangement joins TRBV14 to TRBJ2-2, with 10 positions matching TRBD2. The ends lost 0 bases at V and 1 base at J; junction bases unmatched: 17. Looked up from germline, CDR1 is SGHDN and CDR2 is FVKESK. The CDR3 extends over 22 amino acids. CDR3 sequence (DNA): TGTGCCAGCAGCCAAGAGAAAGGGACTGGGACTAGCGATATCATGAACACCGGGGAGCTGTTTTTT. It specifies CASSQEKGTGTSDIMNTGELFF.

This chain joins TRBV19 and TRBJ1-1, with TRBD1 matching over 11 bases. Germline V gives CDR1 LNHDA, CDR2 SQIVND (reference sequence). The junction had 9 bases not matched to a gene; V was cut back by 7 bases and J by 5 bases. This CDR3 is 15 amino acids long. CDR3 protein: CASTPGQGVRTEAFF. CDR3 sequence (DNA): TGTGCCAGTACTCCGGGACAGGGGGTAAGAACTGAAGCTTTCTTT.

The chain combines TRBV29-1 with TRBJ1-1; weak D call: TRBD1 (5 bases). Per germline, CDR1 SQVTM and CDR2 ANQGSEA. The CDR3 contains 13 residues. Between the trimmed V and J ends, which lost 6 bases and 2 bases, there was a span of 13 bases. The CDR3 region is CSVSRQGNTEAFF. CDR3 sequence (DNA): TGCAGCGTCTCCCGGCAGGGTAACACTGAAGCTTTCTTT.

The chain links TRBV20-1 to TRBJ1-1; the D is unclear. Trimming stripped 3 bases from V and 0 bases from J, with 17 bases between. CDR1 DFQATT and CDR2 SNEGSKA come from the germline V gene (reference sequence). This CDR3 is built from 16 residues. CDR3: CSASRIRGRMNTEAFF. CDR3 bases: TGCAGTGCTAGTAGGATAAGAGGGAGGATGAACACTGAAGCTTTCTTT.

The chain links TRBV28 to TRBJ1-6; D is possibly TRBD1 (5 bases). V was cut by 6 bases and J by 9 bases, with 9 bases left in between. Germline assignment: CDR1 MDHEN and CDR2 SYDVKM. There are 12 residues in the CDR3. The CDR3 is CASRTGGSPLHF. The CDR3 nucleotides read TGTGCCAGCAGAACAGGTGGTTCACCCCTCCACTTT.

The rearrangement uses TRBV6-5 and TRBJ2-7, with D uncertain. CDR3 size: 13 residues. V lost 0 bases to trimming and J lost 6 bases, with 9 bases between them. Germline assignment: CDR1 MNHEY and CDR2 SVGAGI. The CDR3 DNA reads TGTGCCAGCAGTTACTCGGGCGTCCGCGAGCAGTACTTC. Its translation is CASSYSGVREQYF.

The rearrangement joins TRBV19 to TRBJ1-1; 9 nucleotides match TRBD1. The V segment lost 9 bases and the J segment 1 base; nucleotides outside the gene matches: 9. This CDR3 is built from 15 residues. Germline-derived CDR1 and CDR2 are LNHDA and SQIVND (reference sequence). In DNA, the CDR3 is TGTGCCAGCCGAGGGACAGGGAAGGGGAACACTGAAGCTTTCTTT. Its protein is CASRGTGKGNTEAFF.

V is TRBV5-6 and J is TRBJ1-6; D may be TRBD1 (6 bases). Deletions cut 0 bases from V and 8 bases from J, with 12 bases between. CDR1 and CDR2 (germline): SGHDT, YYEEEE. The CDR3 is 15 amino acids. CDR3 in amino acids: CASSLEGGGDSPLHF. CDR3 nucleotide sequence: TGTGCCAGCAGCTTGGAAGGGGGGGGAGATTCACCCCTCCACTTT.

This sequence joins TRBV9 and TRBJ2-6; TRBD1 might be the D (5 bases). Looked up from germline, CDR1 is SGDLS and CDR2 is YYNGEE. V was clipped by 4 bases and J by 0 bases, with 8 bases between them. CDR3 length: 15 amino acids. The CDR3 loop is CASSRGDSGANVLTF. DNA of the CDR3: TGTGCCAGCAGCAGGGGCGACTCTGGGGCCAACGTCCTGACTTTC.

J is TRBJ2-7 and V is TRBV9; 7 bases agree with TRBD1. With 2 bases clipped from V and 2 bases from J, the junction kept 7 bases outside the gene matches. The CDR3 covers 15 residues. Germline V gives CDR1 SGDLS, CDR2 YYNGEE. This CDR3 is CASSVAGTDTYEQYF. CDR3 sequence (DNA): TGTGCCAGCAGCGTTGCCGGGACAGATACCTACGAGCAGTACTTC.

The chain combines TRBV2 with TRBJ2-7, with D uncertain. The CDR3 covers 15 residues. Trimming took 4 bases from V and 5 from J, leaving 18 bases between them. Per germline, CDR1 SNHLY and CDR2 FYNNEI. The CDR3 DNA reads TGTGCCAGCAGTGCCCCTTACGCGGAGAGCCACGAGCAGTACTTC. It yields the protein CASSAPYAESHEQYF.